The 32 T cell receptor beta chains below were found in one sample sequenced in a study of blood T cell repertoires in COVID-19. Assay: immunoSEQ multiplex PCR; the TCRdb copy retains only in-frame clones and omits some. The sample has 350,000 to 400,000 clones; more than 75% are singletons. The sample was PBMCs or T cells enriched from blood (not recorded which). The receptors stem from a woman aged 18-29 years who had recovered from COVID-19.

The chain is built from TRBV14 and TRBJ2-3; D gene uncertain. This CDR3 has 11 residues. Germline V lookup: CDR1 SGHDN, CDR2 FVKESK. Trimming cost V 1 base and J 8 bases, with 4 bases left between them. CDR3 loop: CASSQGVTQYF. The CDR3 coding sequence is TGTGCCAGCAGCCAAGGCGTTACGCAGTATTTT.

The rearrangement links TRBV28 to TRBJ1-2, with a possible D match to TRBD1 (5 bases). The CDR3 has 12 amino acids. Germline assignment: CDR1 MDHEN and CDR2 SYDVKM. Trimming stripped 8 bases from V and 7 bases from J, with 14 bases between. The CDR3 is CASQRGLGGYTF. CDR3 nucleotides: TGTGCCAGCCAAAGGGGTTTAGGTGGCTACACCTTC.

V and J are TRBV15 and TRBJ2-7; D possibly corresponds to TRBD2 (5 bases). Germline V gene lookup returns CDR1 LNHNV and CDR2 YYDKDF (reference sequence). Trimming left V 9 bases short and J 2 bases short, with 11 bases between. This CDR3 is 12 amino acids long. The CDR3 loop is CATSPGAYEQYF. Written as DNA, the CDR3 is TGTGCCACAAGCCCCGGGGCCTACGAGCAGTACTTC.

This clone occurred many times. The CDR3 loop reads CASSESQGSTGELFF. DNA for the CDR3: TGTGCCAGCAGTGAGTCCCAGGGAAGTACCGGGGAGCTGTTTTTT. The chain joins TRBV6-1 to TRBJ2-2; a weak D match, TRBD1 (5 bases). This CDR3 region has 15 residues. V gave up 3 bases and J gave up 5 bases, with 13 bases separating them. Germline loops: CDR1 MNHNS, CDR2 SASEGT.

The chain couples TRBV24-1 to TRBJ2-7; TRBD1 agrees at 9 bases. Looked up from germline, CDR1 is KGHDR and CDR2 is SFDVKD. V was pared by 4 bases and J by 6 bases, with 6 bases of the junction left unmatched. CDR3 length: 14 amino acids. This CDR3 is CATSEGTGPFEQYF. The CDR3 DNA sequence: TGTGCCACCAGTGAGGGGACAGGGCCGTTCGAGCAGTACTTC.

CDR3 bases: TGTGCCAGCAGCTTTGGGACAACTTCTAGCACAGATACGCAGTATTTT. It codes for CASSFGTTSSTDTQYF. The chain has TRBV7-8 and TRBJ2-3; weak D call: TRBD1 (6 bases). Between the trimmed V and J ends, which lost 3 bases and 0 bases, there was a span of 13 bases. This CDR3 is built from 16 residues. From germline, CDR1 is SGHVS and CDR2 FQNEAQ.

This clone appeared a single time. The chain uses TRBV11-1 and TRBJ1-4, with 7 bases matching TRBD1. The CDR3 loop spans 14 amino acids. Germline CDR1 is SGHAT and CDR2 is FQDESV (reference sequence). The J segment lost 3 bases and the V segment lost 3 bases, leaving 1 base of the junction unmatched. CDR3 region: CASSLGQSNEKLFF. The CDR3 nucleotides are TGTGCCAGCAGCTTGGGACAGTCTAATGAAAAACTGTTTTTT.

This clone came up a few times. V and J are TRBV4-1 and TRBJ2-7, with D tentatively TRBD2 (5 bases). Germline CDR1 is MGHRA and CDR2 is YSYEKL. V lost 1 base, J lost 3 bases, and 10 bases lay in between. This CDR3 has 14 amino acids. The CDR3 protein is CASSQANGLYEQYF. The CDR3 DNA follows: TGCGCCAGCAGCCAAGCCAACGGACTCTACGAGCAGTACTTC.

V usage is TRBV6-5 and J usage is TRBJ2-7; tentative D call: TRBD2 (5 bases). Germline V gene sequence: CDR1 MNHEY, CDR2 SVGAGI. The V gene lost 10 bases and the J gene lost 3 bases, with 10 bases spanning the gap. The CDR3 is 11 residues long. The CDR3: CATGSGYEQYF. The CDR3 DNA reads TGTGCCACGGGATCGGGCTACGAGCAGTACTTC.

The gene calls are TRBV4-2 and TRBJ1-1, with TRBD1 as a possible D gene (5 bases). Trimming took off 5 bases at V and 0 bases at J, with 13 bases between the two ends. The CDR3 is 15 amino acids. Germline CDR1 reads LGHNA; CDR2 reads YNFKEQ. CDR3 bases: TGTGCCAGCAGCTTTGTTGACAGCATGAACACTGAAGCTTTCTTT. Its protein product is CASSFVDSMNTEAFF.

The V gene is TRBV9, the J gene TRBJ1-1; a possible D gene is TRBD1 (5 bases). The germline V gene has CDR1 SGDLS and CDR2 YYNGEE. The V and J ends lost 1 base and 1 base respectively, with 14 bases between them. The CDR3 is 16 residues long. The CDR3 nucleotides are TGTGCCAGCAGCGTAAAGGTGGGGGGGACGAACACTGAAGCTTTCTTT. Its protein product is CASSVKVGGTNTEAFF.

V usage is TRBV5-6 and J usage is TRBJ2-7; 12 bases match TRBD1. The CDR3 is made up of 15 amino acids. V shed 2 bases and J 5 bases; nucleotides not matched to a gene: 5. CDR1 SGHDT and CDR2 YYEEEE come from the germline V gene. The CDR3 bases are TGTGCCAGCAGCTTTGGGACAGGGGGCGTGGACGAGCAGTACTTC. Translating it yields CASSFGTGGVDEQYF.

The chain has TRBV24-1 and TRBJ1-2; 9 nucleotides line up with TRBD1. J was trimmed by 5 bases and V by 5 bases; bases with no gene match: 5. The CDR3 runs 14 residues. CDR1 is KGHDR, CDR2 SFDVKD, per germline. The CDR3 DNA follows: TGTGCCACCAGTGGTCCCGGACAGGGGTATGGCTACACCTTC. This encodes CATSGPGQGYGYTF.

The chain carries TRBV29-1 and TRBJ2-3; 9 bases align to TRBD2. Germline CDR1 is SQVTM and CDR2 is ANQGSEA. The CDR3 runs 15 residues. The V and J ends lost 6 bases and 1 base, in that order; junction bases with no gene match: 8. The CDR3 region is CSVKGKRGGTDTQYF. CDR3 bases: TGCAGCGTCAAGGGGAAGCGGGGGGGCACAGATACGCAGTATTTT.

J is TRBJ1-1 and V is TRBV18; D perhaps matches TRBD1 (5 bases). With 3 bases removed from V and 4 bases from J, the gap between germline ends came to 15 bases. CDR1 is KGHSH and CDR2 is LQKENI in the germline V gene. This CDR3 spans 15 amino acids. In DNA, the CDR3 is TGTGCCAGCTCACCGAGCTTACCGGGGGGCACTGAAGCTTTCTTT. Protein: CASSPSLPGGTEAFF.

This clone is a singleton in its sample. This chain connects TRBV6-2 or TRBV6-3 to TRBJ2-1, with D possibly being TRBD1 (6 bases). The CDR3 covers 16 residues. The V gene lost 0 bases and the J gene lost 0 bases, with 9 bases spanning the gap. Germline V gives CDR1 MNHEY, CDR2 SVGEGT. The CDR3 sequence: CASSYSRGNSYNEQFF. The CDR3 coding sequence is TGTGCCAGCAGTTACTCAAGGGGGAACTCCTACAATGAGCAGTTCTTC.

This chain links TRBV18 with TRBJ1-1; 8 positions match TRBD1. The CDR3 is made up of 15 amino acids. V shed 3 bases and J 1 base; nucleotides not matched to a gene: 4. Per the germline V gene, CDR1 is KGHSH and CDR2 is LQKENI. The CDR3 DNA sequence: TGTGCCAGCTCACCGGGGACAGGCCCGAACACTGAAGCTTTCTTT. It encodes CASSPGTGPNTEAFF. Full variable domain (rest looked up from reference TRBV18 and TRBJ1-1): NAGVMQNPRHLVRRRGQEARLRCSPMKGHSHVYWYRQLPEEGLKFMVYLQKENIIDESGMPKERFSAEFPKEGPSILRIQQVVRGDSAAYFCASSPGTGPNTEAFFGQGTRLTVV.

The chain carries TRBV10-3 and TRBJ1-2, with TRBD1 matching 10 bases. The CDR3 loop spans 19 amino acids. Germline values: CDR1 ENHRY, CDR2 SYGVKD. Losses at the gene ends were 1 base for V and 4 bases for J; bases not matched to a gene: 15. The CDR3 DNA reads as TGTGCCATCAGTGAGTGGGTGTCGACAGGGGGCACCCATGGCTATGGCTACACCTTC. Its protein is CAISEWVSTGGTHGYGYTF.

This chain uses TRBV5-8 with TRBJ1-2; 7 nucleotides line up with TRBD1. The V gene's germline CDR1 is SGHTS and CDR2 YDEGEE. This CDR3 has 15 amino acids. The CDR3: CQTGELLRANYGYTF. DNA for the CDR3: TGTCAAACAGGGGAACTACTACGAGCTAACTATGGCTACACCTTC.

The chain uses TRBV11-2 and TRBJ2-5; 15 bases fit TRBD2. Trimming cost V 2 bases and J 6 bases; bases outside gene matches: 13. The CDR3 has 19 amino acids. Germline loops: CDR1 SGHAT, CDR2 FQNNGV. The CDR3 DNA sequence: TGTGCCAGCAGCTTAAGGAGGACTAGCGGGGGGGCCTCTGAAAAGACCCAGTACTTC. Translated, it gives CASSLRRTSGGASEKTQYF.

This clone was recorded only once. The chain is built from TRBV5-4 and TRBJ1-2; TRBD1 is a possible D gene (5 bases). Germline V CDR1 and CDR2: SGHNT, YYREEE (reference sequence). The V and J ends lost 2 bases and 9 bases respectively, with 14 bases between them. The CDR3 spans 13 residues. CDR3 residues: CASSLDTGESYTF. CDR3 DNA: TGTGCCAGCAGCTTAGACACGGGGGAGAGCTACACCTTC.

The chain carries TRBV30 and TRBJ2-3, with 9 bases that match TRBD1. The CDR3 sequence is 14 residues long. Germline V gene lookup returns CDR1 GTSNPN and CDR2 SVGIG (reference sequence). J lost 3 bases, V lost 4 bases, and 5 bases had no gene match. This chain's CDR3 is CAWTPGQGTDTQYF. In DNA form, the CDR3 reads TGTGCCTGGACTCCGGGACAGGGAACAGATACGCAGTATTTT.

This chain uses TRBV28 with TRBJ2-4; no reliable D call. Between the trimmed V and J ends, which lost 6 bases and 0 bases, there was a span of 12 bases. Germline V CDR1 and CDR2: MDHEN, SYDVKM. The CDR3 runs 15 residues. The CDR3 coding sequence is TGTGCCAGCAGCGGCGGCTTACTAGCCAAAAACATTCAGTACTTC. This gives the protein CASSGGLLAKNIQYF.

The chain joins TRBV11-3 to TRBJ1-3; 10 nucleotides line up with TRBD1. The length of the CDR3 is 16 residues. The V gene end was trimmed by 5 bases and the J gene end by 2 bases; junction bases not matched to a gene: 6. Per germline, CDR1 SGHNT and CDR2 YENEEA. The CDR3 bases are TGTGCCAGCAGCGCGGACAGGGGGGATGCTGGAAACACCATATATTTT. This encodes CASSADRGDAGNTIYF.

The chain uses TRBV6-6 and TRBJ2-4, with 10 bases identical to TRBD2. The germline V gene encodes CDR1 MNHNY and CDR2 SVGAGI (reference sequence). The CDR3 sequence is 20 residues long. V dropped 5 bases and J dropped 0; count of bases not matched to a gene: 16. The CDR3 DNA reads TGTGCCAGCAGTCTATTCGGCTTAGCGGGGGGCGTCCTAGCCAAAAACATTCAGTACTTC. Translating gives CASSLFGLAGGVLAKNIQYF.

The V gene is TRBV5-8, the J gene TRBJ1-1; D uncertain. The CDR3 runs 13 residues. CDR1 is SGHTS and CDR2 is YDEGEE in the germline V gene. V lost 0 bases to trimming and J lost 5 bases, with 8 bases between them. Here the CDR3 DNA reads TGTGCCAGCAGCTTGGTGCCAGGTACTGAAGCTTTCTTT. This translates into CASSLVPGTEAFF. The full variable domain, completed using reference TRBV5-8 and TRBJ1-1, is EAGVTQSPTHLIKTRGQQATLRCSPISGHTSVYWYQQALGLGLQFLLWYDEGEERNRGNFPPRFSGRQFPNYSSELNVNALELEDSALYLCASSLVPGTEAFFGQGTRLTVV.

J is TRBJ1-2 and V is TRBV6-5; TRBD1 matches 8 bases. Germline assignment: CDR1 MNHEY and CDR2 SVGAGI. This CDR3 contains 14 residues. V was clipped by 6 bases and J by 6 bases; unmatched bases: 9. In DNA form, the CDR3 reads TGTGCCAGCAGCCCAGGACAGGGACGGGATGGCTACACCTTC. This codes for CASSPGQGRDGYTF.

The V call is TRBV12-5, the J call TRBJ2-1; 7 nucleotides line up with TRBD2. The germline V gene encodes CDR1 LGHNT and CDR2 FRNRAP. J lost 0 bases, V lost 0 bases, and 2 bases had no gene match. This CDR3 has 16 amino acids. This chain's CDR3 is CASGLVAGNSYNEQFF. In DNA form, the CDR3 reads TGTGCTAGTGGTTTGGTAGCGGGGAACTCCTACAATGAGCAGTTCTTC. The full variable domain, rest sourced from reference TRBV12-5 and TRBJ2-1, is DARVTQTPRHKVTEMGQEVTMRCQPILGHNTVFWYRQTMMQGLELLAYFRNRAPLDDSGMPKDRFSAEMPDATLATLKIQPSEPRDSAVYFCASGLVAGNSYNEQFFGPGTRLTVL.

The chain recombines TRBV30 with TRBJ1-1; no definite D call. The V and J ends lost 3 bases and 3 bases respectively, with 11 bases between them. The CDR3 is made up of 13 amino acids. Germline values: CDR1 GTSNPN, CDR2 SVGIG (reference sequence). The CDR3 loop reads CAWSEPRYTEAFF. In DNA, the CDR3 is TGTGCCTGGAGCGAGCCGAGATACACTGAAGCTTTCTTT.

In nucleotides, the CDR3 is TGTGCCAGCAGCTTAAACAGGGGGCGCAATGAAAAACTGTTTTTT. Its translation is CASSLNRGRNEKLFF. This chain links TRBV7-9 with TRBJ1-4, with TRBD1 identical over 9 bases. Germline-derived CDR1 and CDR2 are SEHNR and FQNEAQ (reference sequence). The CDR3 sequence is 15 residues long. Germline trimming cut 2 bases from V and 5 bases from J; bases unmatched to any gene: 3.

This sequence joins TRBV9 and TRBJ2-1, with D maybe TRBD2 (5 bases). Trimming cost V 0 bases and J 0 bases, with 10 bases left between them. The CDR3 contains 16 residues. Germline V gives CDR1 SGDLS, CDR2 YYNGEE. The CDR3 nucleotides read TGTGCCAGCAGCGTAGTGGTAGGGAGCTCCTACAATGAGCAGTTCTTC. Its translation: CASSVVVGSSYNEQFF.

A few counts support this clone. In the same sample, other DNA sequences code for this CDR3. The CDR3 DNA reads as TGTGCCAGCAGCTTACAGGGAAACACTGAAGCTTTCTTT. Translated, it gives CASSLQGNTEAFF. The chain is built from TRBV7-3 and TRBJ1-1; TRBD1 is a possible D gene (5 bases). V dropped 2 bases and J dropped 2 bases, with 6 bases sitting between them. CDR1 is SGHTA and CDR2 is FQGTGA in the germline V gene. This CDR3 is built from 13 residues.